The T cell receptor (beta chain) under discussion was sequenced for a study of post-analysis software for immune sequencing data (dated by TCRdb to between 2015 and 2017). At the level of the whole study: Recorded disease courses included relapsing-remitting, secondary progressive and progressive-relapsing multiple sclerosis, with some patients lacking subtype annotation. The patient repertoires were set against around ten previously published healthy control repertoires from donors whose ages ranged from roughly 6 to 27 years. A subset of samples was prepared in parallel using single-end sample barcoding, then pooled and co-amplified after Illumina adapter ligation. Points the paper makes about the study in general: Compared with controls, multiple sclerosis patients had significantly lower normalized Chao1 diversity, a finding suggesting substantial peripheral T-cell clonal expansion. Direct clustering with F measure showed strong co-clustering of samples prepared in the same batch, prompting a batch-effect correction. Significantly higher frequencies in patients than in controls were found for several TRBV segments, including TRBV5-6, TRBV5-1 and TRBV20-1. The control group was slightly older than the multiple sclerosis patient group.

To demonstrate the VDJtools post-analysis software, the study profiled TCR beta repertoires from the peripheral blood of around 13 young patients with multiple sclerosis. The multiple sclerosis patients were children and adolescents between roughly 6 and 17 years of age. The library was obtained by PCR. The sequencer listed for this sample is Illumina HiSeq 2500. To reduce PCR and sequencing biases, unique molecular identifiers were built into the TCR beta cDNA libraries. Every 1 to 10 million input T cells yielded about 500,000 cDNA molecules, meaning each molecule approximated one T cell. The same protocol used for the earlier healthy control dataset was applied to prepare and sequence the patient libraries. Within a given batch, samples were prepared together, multiplexed and sequenced on the same HiSeq lane. The original pipeline was this. MIGEC was used to process the raw barcoded reads, and molecular identifier groups with only a single read were discarded before consensus assembly and CDR3 extraction. Clonotype tables were post-analysed with VDJtools, and diversity was normalized by down-sampling all datasets to the smallest sample size. In repertoire overlap clustering, CDR3 amino acid sequences, but not nucleotide sequences, were matched to correct batch-related cross-sample contamination. TCRdb took the public reads, trimmed them with fastp at Q25, ran MiXCR for clone calling and kept in-frame beta chains. Every distinct CDR3 protein forms one entry, paired with its most common genes and DNA. These V and J calls rely on TCRdb rather than the paper's analysis. Present in this sample are about 200,000 distinct CDR3 sequences, about 30% of which were seen just once. The ten largest clones add up to about 3.7% of the sample.

On this clonotype: Its antigen target is currently unknown. No clone much larger than this one lies a single base away; base qualities are absent.

The CDR3 covers 13 residues, taking in both the cysteine and the phenylalanine. Only the CDR3 part of the read is kept: 39 bases, read in frame from the first base. Trimming accounts for 5 bases at V and 7 bases at J, while the number of junction bases matched to no gene is 5. The chain was built from TRBV12-3 or TRBV12-4 and TRBJ1-5, and 7 junctional nucleotides match TRBD1. Sequences were obtained from blood. This sequence was found in a girl aged 2 to 17 with multiple sclerosis. The nucleotide sequence is given as TGTGCCAGCAGTCGCAGGGGGAGACAGCCCCAGCATTTT. It specifies CASSRRGRQPQHF.